This T cell receptor beta chain comes out of a study of blood T cell repertoires in COVID-19. Trimming cost V 2 bases and J 1 base, with 11 bases left between them. CDR1 and CDR2 (germline): MGHRA, YSYEKL. The length of the CDR3 is 15 residues. Authors' methods: Reference gene primer amplification yielded estimated nucleated cell counts. Method: immunoSEQ multiplex PCR; TCRdb's copy keeps in-frame clones and lacks some. The D gene and trimming were derived from the DNA, and the V and J assignments and clone size from that table. The table has roughly 250,000 clones, approximately 88% seen once. In the 2 weeks before study entry, exposed participants met a COVID-19 case, which was PCR-confirmed or clinician-diagnosed.

The rearrangement joins TRBV4-1 to TRBJ2-5; D possibly corresponds to TRBD2 (5 bases). The sequence came from a woman between 40 and 50 years old who had been exposed to COVID-19. The sequencing sample was made of PBMCs or T cells enriched from blood (not recorded which). CDR3 protein: CASSQLGLIQETQYF. In DNA, the CDR3 is TGCGCCAGCAGCCAACTAGGACTGATCCAAGAGACCCAGTACTTC.